Below, 27 T cell receptor beta chains from the same sample are listed, as sequenced in a study of blood T cells in healthy people across ages. Primed by a sample-barcoded 5' primer and a J-beta primer mix, a second PCR proceeded for 7 to 11 cycles. Using its own MiXCR run on the 5' RACE reads, TCRdb lists one record per CDR3 protein. Found here are some 900,000 distinct CDR3 sequences, 29% of them singletons; the top ten hold roughly 17%. The specimen sequenced was blood. Source of these receptors: a woman over 75 in good health.

This clonotype was seen at least ten times. The chain recombines TRBV7-2 with TRBJ1-6; tentative D call: TRBD1 (5 bases). The CDR3 is made up of 16 amino acids. Looked up from germline, CDR1 is SGHTA and CDR2 is FQGNSA. Between the trimmed V and J ends, which lost 5 bases and 4 bases, there was a span of 15 bases. CDR3 nucleotide sequence: TGTGCCAGCAGCCTACCACGGGGGTCATATAATTCACCCCTCCACTTT. It codes for CASSLPRGSYNSPLHF.

This clonotype came up many times. V gene TRBV30 combines with J gene TRBJ1-2; 10 bases agree with TRBD1. CDR3 size: 12 residues. The germline V gene encodes CDR1 GTSNPN and CDR2 SVGIG (reference sequence). J gave up 6 bases and V 6 bases, and 4 bases lay outside the gene matches. The CDR3 spells CACPGTGDGYTF. The CDR3 DNA sequence: TGTGCCTGCCCCGGGACAGGGGATGGCTACACCTTC.

As to this clonotype: A much larger clone lies one base from this, so it may be a read error. J is TRBJ2-1 and V is TRBV5-1; the D gene is possibly TRBD1 (5 bases). Trimming cost V 3 bases and J 7 bases, with 14 bases left between them. The germline V gene encodes CDR1 SGHRS and CDR2 YFSETQ. The CDR3 length is 14 residues. The CDR3: CASSWQGLLNEQFF. For the CDR3, the DNA is TGCGCCAGCAGCTGGCAGGGTCTCTTGAATGAGCAGTTCTTC.

This clonotype was seen ten or more times. This chain connects TRBV7-2 to TRBJ1-6; no definite D call. The V gene's germline CDR1 is SGHTA and CDR2 FQGNSA. The V end was cut by 4 bases, the J end by 9 bases, with 10 bases between. The CDR3 has 13 residues. DNA for the CDR3: TGTGCCAGCAGCTCCCGGATTGTTTCACCCCTCCACTTT. Translating it yields CASSSRIVSPLHF. Combining the CDR3 with reference TRBV7-2 and TRBJ1-6 gives the whole variable domain GAGVSQSPSNKVTEKGKDVELRCDPISGHTALYWYRQSLGQGLEFLIYFQGNSAPDKSGLPSDRFSAERTGGSVSTLTIQRTQQEDSAVYLCASSSRIVSPLHFGNGTRLTVT.

This clonotype was recorded at least ten times. The chain carries TRBV6-2 or TRBV6-3 and TRBJ2-7; D call uncertain. CDR1 MNHEY and CDR2 SVGEGT come from the germline V gene. This CDR3 is built from 14 residues. V lost 0 bases to trimming and J lost 0 bases, with 6 bases between them. DNA for the CDR3: TGTGCCAGCAGTTACTCTCACCCCTCCTACGAGCAGTACTTC. It specifies CASSYSHPSYEQYF.

A word on this clonotype: Its ends do not fully match the called genes, so a read error is possible. The rearrangement links TRBV27 to TRBJ2-1, with D maybe TRBD2 (5 bases). The germline V gene has CDR1 MNHEY and CDR2 SMNVEV (reference sequence). The CDR3 runs to 15 residues. DNA for the CDR3: TGTGCCAGCAGTTTACCCGGGCTAGCCCCCAATGGGCAGTTCTTC. This encodes CASSLPGLAPNGQFF.

This clonotype was recorded many times. The chain carries TRBV2 and TRBJ2-7; possibly TRBD2 for D (7 bases). V was shortened by 1 base and J by 2 bases, with 15 bases between the two germline ends. The CDR3 consists of 16 residues. CDR1 SNHLY and CDR2 FYNNEI come from the germline V gene. CDR3 sequence: CASSEVGGGAAYEQYF. DNA of the CDR3: TGTGCCAGCAGTGAAGTTGGTGGGGGGGCCGCCTACGAGCAGTACTTC.

This chain connects TRBV18 to TRBJ2-7; perhaps D is TRBD1 or TRBD2 (6 bases each). Trimming pared 2 bases from V and 1 base from J, leaving 15 bases between. Germline CDR1 is KGHSH and CDR2 is LQKENI. This CDR3 region has 16 residues. In DNA form, the CDR3 reads TGTGCCAGCTCACCATTTGGACGGGGGCGGTCCTACGAGCAGTACTTC. This encodes CASSPFGRGRSYEQYF.

This clonotype came up a few times. This chain links TRBV12-3 or TRBV12-4 with TRBJ2-5; TRBD2 aligns across 11 bases. The assigned J gene may be wrong: the sequence end matches TRBJ2-7 better. This CDR3 is 15 amino acids long. For the CDR3, the DNA is TGTGCCAAATCTCAAGCTAGCGGGGGGAGGGCCGAGCAGTACTTC. This codes for CAKSQASGGRAEQYF.

This clonotype was seen a few times. The rearrangement joins TRBV7-2 to TRBJ1-4, with 9 bases fitting TRBD1. Germline V gene sequence: CDR1 SGHTA, CDR2 FQGNSA. The J segment lost 4 bases and the V segment lost 5 bases, leaving 11 bases of the junction unmatched. The CDR3 loop spans 17 amino acids. CDR3: CASSPGQGASINEKLFF. The CDR3 DNA sequence: TGTGCCAGCAGCCCGGGACAGGGAGCCTCAATTAATGAAAAACTGTTTTTT.

This clonotype was seen a few times. A junction boundary mismatches the germline segment, possibly from a read error. The V call is TRBV20-1, the J call TRBJ2-2; a weak D match, TRBD2 (6 bases). Germline V lookup: CDR1 DFQATT, CDR2 SNEGSKA (reference sequence). This CDR3 spans 15 amino acids. CDR3 in DNA: TGCAGTGCTAGATCAGGGACGCGGGGCACCGGGGAGCCGTTTTTT. This encodes CSARSGTRGTGEPFF.

This clonotype came up many times. This rearrangement joins TRBV12-3 or TRBV12-4 to TRBJ2-5; D is perhaps TRBD2 (5 bases). Trimming shortened V by 5 bases and J by 7 bases, and 8 bases separated the two germline ends. There are 11 residues in the CDR3. The CDR3 coding sequence is TGTGCCAGCAGTCCAGAGGGGACCCAGTACTTC. Translated, it gives CASSPEGTQYF.

This clonotype has just a few counts. A read error may explain this, as a much larger clone is one base away. The rearrangement links TRBV29-1 to TRBJ2-1; 10 bases are shared with TRBD2. The CDR3 loop spans 14 amino acids. The V gene end was trimmed by 4 bases and the J gene end by 13 bases; junction bases not matched to a gene: 13. The germline V gene has CDR1 SQVTM and CDR2 ANQGSEA. CDR3 loop: CSVVSGGAMKTQFF. DNA for the CDR3: TGCAGCGTTGTAAGCGGGGGGGCGATGAAGACCCAGTTCTTC.

This clonotype appeared a few times. An end of the junction differs from the germline gene, which may be a read error. The rearrangement joins TRBV12-3 or TRBV12-4 to TRBJ2-3; D is perhaps TRBD2 (7 bases). The CDR3 is 15 residues long. The CDR3 DNA reads as TGTGCCAGCAGTTTCCGGAGAGGGGGGGCAGATGCGCAGTATTTT. Translating gives CASSFRRGGADAQYF.

Note on this clonotype: It may be a read error: a sequence one base away is much more abundant. V usage is TRBV10-3 and J usage is TRBJ1-2, with D unclear. The V and J ends lost 0 bases and 6 bases respectively, with 8 bases between them. The CDR3 consists of 13 residues. The germline CDR1 and CDR2 sequences are ENHRY and SYGVKD. This chain's CDR3 is CAISESSSNGYTF. Here the CDR3 DNA reads TGTGCCATCAGTGAGTCGTCCTCCAATGGCTACACCTTC.

With regard to this clonotype: At one end the junction does not follow the germline gene, possibly because of a read error. The V and J genes are TRBV6-1 and TRBJ2-3, with 13 positions matching TRBD2. The V gene's germline CDR1 is MNHNS and CDR2 SASEGT. The CDR3 extends over 15 amino acids. The CDR3 region has the DNA TGTGCCAGCACCAAACTAGCGGGGGGGCCAGACACGCAGTATTTT. Its protein is CASTKLAGGPDTQYF.

There are many counts of this clonotype. The chain joins TRBV14 to TRBJ1-1; 8 positions match TRBD1. Per the germline V gene, CDR1 is SGHDN and CDR2 is FVKESK. The CDR3 has 14 residues. V gave up 0 bases and J gave up 9 bases; unmatched junction bases: 6. CDR3 in amino acids: CASSQEGRTGKAFF. In DNA, the CDR3 is TGTGCCAGCAGCCAAGAAGGGCGGACAGGGAAAGCTTTCTTT.

This clonotype was observed at least ten times. The V gene is TRBV7-2, the J gene TRBJ2-3, with D possibly TRBD2 on 7 matching bases. V dropped 6 bases and J dropped 2 bases, with 21 bases sitting between them. This CDR3 comprises 17 residues. The V gene's germline CDR1 is SGHTA and CDR2 FQGNSA. The CDR3 nucleotides are TGTGCCAGCAGTTTCTTAGTAGGGCGGGGGCCCACAGATACGCAGTATTTT. This codes for CASSFLVGRGPTDTQYF.

This chain links TRBV20-1 with TRBJ2-4; D is possibly TRBD1 (6 bases). CDR3 length equals 15 residues. Germline lookup yields CDR1 DFQATT and CDR2 SNEGSKA (reference sequence). With 6 bases removed from V and 0 bases from J, the gap between germline ends came to 15 bases. CDR3 protein: CSAPLAGAAKNIQYF. CDR3 DNA: TGCAGTGCCCCGCTTGCAGGGGCAGCCAAAAACATTCAGTACTTC.

The table lists this clonotype with many counts. The CDR3 coding sequence is TGTGCCAGCAGTTACCGGGGCGACACTGAAGCTTTCTTT. Residues: CASSYRGDTEAFF. The chain uses TRBV6-2 or TRBV6-3 and TRBJ1-1, with D maybe TRBD1 (5 bases). Trimming took off 2 bases at V and 3 bases at J, with 7 bases between the two ends. The germline CDR1 and CDR2 sequences are MNHEY and SVGEGT. This CDR3 has 13 amino acids.

This clonotype has more than one count but fewer than ten. A much larger clone sits a single nucleotide away, making a read error possible. The gene calls are TRBV5-1 and TRBJ1-2, with 11 bases identical to TRBD1. The CDR3 loop spans 14 amino acids. Looked up from germline, CDR1 is SGHRS and CDR2 is YFSETQ. The CDR3 DNA follows: TGCACCAGCCGGGGACAGGGGGCTAACTATGGCTACACCTTC. Protein: CTSRGQGANYGYTF.

This clonotype was observed at least ten times. The rearrangement joins TRBV7-9 to TRBJ2-1, with 9 bases aligning to TRBD2. The CDR3 totals 15 residues. After removal of 5 bases from V and 7 bases from J, the junction contained 9 bases not matched to a gene. The germline V gene has CDR1 SEHNR and CDR2 FQNEAQ (reference sequence). CDR3 sequence (DNA): TGTGCCAGCAGCCCCGGGACTAGCCCAAGGAATGAGCAGTTCTTC. It yields the protein CASSPGTSPRNEQFF.

This clonotype was observed at least ten times. This rearrangement joins TRBV7-2 to TRBJ1-1, with D hard to call. CDR3 length: 16 residues. Germline CDR1 and CDR2: SGHTA and FQGNSA. V was trimmed by 5 bases and J by 1 base, leaving 17 bases between them. The CDR3: CASSHPGGRTNTEAFF. The CDR3 DNA is TGTGCCAGCAGCCACCCGGGCGGACGTACGAACACTGAAGCTTTCTTT.

This clonotype was found many times. The rearrangement links TRBV6-5 to TRBJ2-5, with 10 bases matching TRBD1. The J call may not be correct, given that the DNA end is closer to TRBJ2-7. The CDR3 has 14 amino acids. Germline CDR1 and CDR2: MNHEY and SVGAGI. CDR3 DNA sequence: TGTGCCAGCAGTAAACCGGGACAGGGGAACGAGCAGTACTTC. Encoded protein: CASSKPGQGNEQYF.

The chain joins TRBV12-3 or TRBV12-4 to TRBJ2-4, with 9 nucleotides matching TRBD2. The DNA end favors TRBJ2-7, so the J call may be wrong. The CDR3 extends over 15 amino acids. Here the CDR3 reads CASNMGLAGPYEQYF. The CDR3 bases are TGTGCCAGCAACATGGGGCTAGCGGGGCCCTACGAGCAGTACTTC.

The table lists this clonotype with many counts. V and J are TRBV9 and TRBJ2-1, with 7 bases aligning to TRBD1. The junction had 7 bases not matched to a gene; V was cut back by 3 bases and J by 4 bases. Germline V gives CDR1 SGDLS, CDR2 YYNGEE. The length of the CDR3 is 15 residues. CDR3: CASSGMGQKYNEQFF. The CDR3 DNA sequence: TGTGCCAGCAGCGGGATGGGACAGAAATACAATGAGCAGTTCTTC.

This clonotype showed up many times. The genes are TRBV4-2 and TRBJ2-3, with TRBD2 matching 10 bases. Germline V gives CDR1 LGHNA, CDR2 YNFKEQ. The V and J ends lost 0 bases and 1 base, in that order; junction bases with no gene match: 1. The CDR3 runs to 16 residues. DNA for the CDR3: TGTGCCAGCAGCCAAGATACTAGCGGGGGCACAGATACGCAGTATTTT. Its translation is CASSQDTSGGTDTQYF.